This T cell receptor beta chain was sequenced for a study of vaccination and CD4 T cells after COVID-19. For the study at large: Recovered patients in the cohort numbered six men and four women, two of them Hispanic. Median time from second vaccine dose to sampling was about 70 days (14 to 241). There were two doses of either BNT162b2 or mRNA-1273 vaccine given to participants.

The ends were cut back, 0 bases at V and 3 bases at J, with 12 bases in the middle. Germline V gives CDR1 LNHDA, CDR2 SQIVND (reference sequence). This CDR3 spans 15 amino acids. This clonotype occurred a few times. What it binds is unknown. Treatment denoted: roughly 11-day PBMC culture with coronavirus spike peptide pools or control peptides (ViraFEST assay). The Oncomine TCR Beta short-read assay generated sequence data from the DNA of cultured CD4+ T cells. CD4+ T cells were cultured, and genomic DNA was extracted from them. TCRdb reprocessed the PCR reads with MiXCR, giving one entry per CDR3 protein. The sample contains 8,000 to 9,500 distinct CDR3 sequences, roughly 23% of which appear only once.

This clonotype was obtained from a human donor with COVID-19. The chain has TRBV19 and TRBJ2-7, with no clear D. Sequenced sample: cultured CD4+ T cells from blood. The CDR3 region is CASSIDLVSSYEQYF. Here the CDR3 DNA reads TGTGCCAGTAGTATAGATCTAGTTAGCAGCTACGAGCAGTACTTC.